Shown below are 22 T cell receptor beta chains from a single sample sequenced in a study of a mutant IDH1 vaccine in newly diagnosed glioma. Time point noted: week 11, during vaccination. All doses held 300 ug of mutant IDH1 20-mer peptide, with topical imiquimod. Their recognized antigens are unknown. The data were produced by immunoSEQ multiplex PCR, yet TCRdb's version contains in-frame clones alone and is incomplete. The repertoire holds 38,000 or so clones, about four fifths seen once, with roughly 16% in the top ten. The source was peripheral blood mononuclear cells (PBMCs), collected from a glioma patient whose treatment included an IDH1 peptide vaccine. Source of these receptors: a woman aged 30 to 39 with glioma. Some clones in this sample may be carry-over from other donors' samples.

This clone was seen once. The V and J genes are TRBV4-1 and TRBJ2-5, with 9 positions matching TRBD1. The ends lost 3 bases at V and 2 bases at J; junction bases unmatched: 4. Germline assignment: CDR1 MGHRA and CDR2 YSYEKL. The CDR3 is 15 residues long. In DNA, the CDR3 is TGCGCCAGCAGCCAGGGGGGACAGGGTCAAGAGACCCAGTACTTC. Translated, it gives CASSQGGQGQETQYF.

This chain uses TRBV29-1 with TRBJ1-1; the D is unclear. CDR3 length: 11 amino acids. Looked up from germline, CDR1 is SQVTM and CDR2 is ANQGSEA. Trimming removed 3 bases at V and 6 bases at J, with 8 bases between. DNA for the CDR3: TGCAGCGTTGATACCAGCTCTGAAGCTTTCTTT. Its protein product is CSVDTSSEAFF. Full variable domain (remainder filled in from reference TRBV29-1 and TRBJ1-1): SAVISQKPSRDICQRGTSLTIQCQVDSQVTMMFWYRQQPGQSLTLIATANQGSEATYESGFVIDKFPISRPNLTFSTLTVSNMSPEDSSIYLCSVDTSSEAFFGQGTRLTVV.

This chain connects TRBV5-5 to TRBJ1-1; D unresolved. V gave up 6 bases and J gave up 6 bases, with 9 bases separating them. From germline, CDR1 is SGHKS and CDR2 YYEKEE (reference sequence). The CDR3 runs 11 residues. The CDR3 DNA reads as TGTGCCAGCACCACGGTAGCTGAAGCTTTCTTT. Translation: CASTTVAEAFF. The entire variable domain, with the rest obtained from reference TRBV5-5 and TRBJ1-1, is as follows: DAGVTQSPTHLIKTRGQQVTLRCSPISGHKSVSWYQQVLGQGPQFIFQYYEKEERGRGNFPDRFSARQFPNYSSELNVNALLLGDSALYLCASTTVAEAFFGQGTRLTVV.

The V and J genes are TRBV6-4 and TRBJ2-1, with 12 positions matching TRBD2. The CDR3 has 15 amino acids. The germline CDR1 and CDR2 sequences are MRHNA and SNTAGT. V trimming: 6 bases; J trimming: 4 bases; junction bases outside the gene matches: 4. CDR3 sequence (DNA): TGTGCCAGCAGCGTACTAGCGGGAGGTTACAATGAGCAGTTCTTC. It yields the protein CASSVLAGGYNEQFF.

V and J are TRBV6-1 and TRBJ1-1; 9 bases agree with TRBD1. In germline, CDR1 is MNHNS, CDR2 SASEGT. After removal of 2 bases from V and 6 bases from J, the junction contained 4 bases not matched to a gene. This CDR3 has 14 amino acids. The CDR3 sequence is CASSEWGTGSEAFF. CDR3 sequence (DNA): TGTGCCAGCAGTGAATGGGGGACAGGGTCTGAAGCTTTCTTT.

The gene calls are TRBV2 and TRBJ1-1; D is undetermined. The CDR3 runs 12 residues. V was shortened by 4 bases and J by 11 bases, with 14 bases between the two germline ends. The germline V gene has CDR1 SNHLY and CDR2 FYNNEI. The CDR3 bases are TGTGCCAGCAGTGTTGACGGGGTTAGGGCTTTCTTT. Protein product: CASSVDGVRAFF.

The V gene is TRBV7-9, the J gene TRBJ2-1; unclear D gene. CDR3 length: 13 amino acids. Germline V gives CDR1 SEHNR, CDR2 FQNEAQ (reference sequence). Trimming took off 6 bases at V and 7 bases at J, with 13 bases between the two ends. CDR3 region: CASSEPPGNEQFF. CDR3 DNA: TGTGCCAGCAGTGAGCCTCCCGGGAATGAGCAGTTCTTC.

The J gene is TRBJ1-2, the V gene TRBV19; TRBD1 aligns across 9 bases. Germline loops: CDR1 LNHDA, CDR2 SQIVND (reference sequence). V was pared by 5 bases and J by 8 bases, with 12 bases of the junction left unmatched. This CDR3 is built from 15 residues. The CDR3 DNA is TGTGCCAGTAGTCCAAGACCGGGACAGGGTTTGGGCTACACCTTC. Translation gives CASSPRPGQGLGYTF.

The chain links TRBV10-1 to TRBJ1-2; no definite D call. V was trimmed by 11 bases and J by 6 bases, leaving 22 bases between them. Germline loops: CDR1 WNHNN, CDR2 SYGVQD (reference sequence). The length of the CDR3 is 14 residues. The CDR3 DNA reads as TGCGCCGGATCTTCAGGTGGACTAAGGGATGGCTACACCTTC. It translates to CAGSSGGLRDGYTF.

The CDR3 spells CASSLVRGNYGYTF. The CDR3, as DNA: TGTGCCAGCAGCTTAGTTCGAGGCAACTATGGCTACACCTTC. The chain joins TRBV11-2 to TRBJ1-2; D is undetermined. V lost 1 base and J 2 bases, leaving 8 bases between the germline ends. This CDR3 has 14 residues. CDR1 and CDR2 (germline): SGHAT, FQNNGV.

This sequence joins TRBV11-2 and TRBJ1-1, with 7 bases lining up with TRBD1. V lost 5 bases to trimming and J lost 4 bases; unmatched junction nucleotides: 10. The CDR3 totals 15 residues. Germline V CDR1 and CDR2: SGHAT, FQNNGV. In DNA form, the CDR3 reads TGTGCCAGCAGCCCCAAGACAGGGATGGGCACTGAAGCTTTCTTT. Encoded protein: CASSPKTGMGTEAFF.

This sequence joins TRBV6-5 and TRBJ1-5; D is unclear. CDR3 length: 12 residues. Trimming stripped 6 bases from V and 7 bases from J, with 10 bases between. CDR1 and CDR2 (germline): MNHEY, SVGAGI. The CDR3 DNA reads as TGTGCCAGCAGCTCCCTTGGGCAGCCCCAGCATTTT. This translates into CASSSLGQPQHF.

This clone showed up just once. The chain joins TRBV27 to TRBJ2-7; 7 nucleotides agree with TRBD2. This CDR3 has 16 residues. The germline V gene has CDR1 MNHEY and CDR2 SMNVEV (reference sequence). With 0 bases clipped from V and 4 bases from J, the junction kept 9 bases outside the gene matches. The CDR3 spells CASSLSGRGAEYEQYF. For the CDR3, the DNA is TGTGCCAGCAGTTTATCGGGGAGGGGAGCGGAGTACGAGCAGTACTTC.

J is TRBJ2-1 and V is TRBV7-2, with D perhaps TRBD1 or TRBD2 (5 bases each). There are 16 residues in the CDR3. The germline gives CDR1 SGHTA, CDR2 FQGNSA. Trimming left V 0 bases short and J 8 bases short, with 17 bases between. CDR3 amino acids: CASSLAGVTRVDEQFF. CDR3 bases: TGTGCCAGCAGCTTAGCAGGGGTCACTAGGGTCGATGAGCAGTTCTTC.

DNA of the CDR3: TGCGCCAGCAGTGATTCTTGGGGGGGCTACACCTTC. The encoded protein is CASSDSWGGYTF. The V and J genes are TRBV10-2 and TRBJ1-2; TRBD1 is a possible D gene (5 bases). The CDR3 is 12 residues long. CDR1 is WSHSY, CDR2 SAAADI, per germline. The ends were cut back, 3 bases at V and 8 bases at J, with 10 bases in the middle.

The chain couples TRBV9 to TRBJ2-3; perhaps TRBD1 as D (8 bases). CDR1 SGDLS and CDR2 YYNGEE come from the germline V gene. V was trimmed by 4 bases and J by 1 base, leaving 16 bases between them. The CDR3 runs to 16 residues. CDR3 nucleotide sequence: TGTGCCAGCAGCTCAGGGGGCGGGAGCGGCACAGATACGCAGTATTTT. Translating it yields CASSSGGGSGTDTQYF.

The genes are TRBV9 and TRBJ1-1; 8 bases agree with TRBD1. Looked up from germline, CDR1 is SGDLS and CDR2 is YYNGEE. CDR3 length: 12 residues. J was trimmed by 11 bases and V by 4 bases; bases with no gene match: 7. The CDR3 is CASSPRQGRAFF. As DNA, the CDR3 is TGTGCCAGCAGCCCCCGACAGGGGCGGGCTTTCTTT.

This chain links TRBV5-6 with TRBJ2-7; 11 bases align to TRBD2. The trim removed 4 bases at V and 1 base at J, leaving 4 bases unmatched. CDR1 is SGHDT, CDR2 YYEEEE, per germline. CDR3 length: 15 amino acids. In DNA form, the CDR3 reads TGTGCCAGCAGCCTTACTAGCGGGGGATCCTACGAGCAGTACTTC. Residues: CASSLTSGGSYEQYF.

This chain connects TRBV19 to TRBJ2-6, with D perhaps matching TRBD1 (6 bases). The length of the CDR3 is 14 residues. Germline V CDR1 and CDR2: LNHDA, SQIVND (reference sequence). Trimming stripped 11 bases from V and 2 bases from J, with 13 bases between. The chain's CDR3 is CACRGFTGANVLTF. The CDR3 DNA follows: TGTGCCTGCAGGGGTTTTACTGGGGCCAACGTCCTGACTTTC.

The rearrangement uses TRBV14 and TRBJ2-6, with D perhaps matching TRBD2 (5 bases). This CDR3 contains 16 residues. V gave up 6 bases and J gave up 4 bases, with 16 bases separating them. CDR1 and CDR2 from the germline V gene are SGHDN and FVKESK. CDR3 protein: CASSQFVDSGANVLTF. CDR3 sequence (DNA): TGTGCCAGCAGTCAGTTCGTGGACTCGGGGGCCAACGTCCTGACTTTC.

The V and J genes are TRBV30 and TRBJ2-1; 11 bases map to TRBD2. This CDR3 is built from 14 residues. V trimming: 5 bases; J trimming: 4 bases; junction bases outside the gene matches: 4. Per the germline V gene, CDR1 is GTSNPN and CDR2 is SVGIG (reference sequence). This CDR3 is CAWSGLAVYNEQFF. The CDR3 DNA reads TGTGCCTGGTCGGGACTAGCGGTATACAATGAGCAGTTCTTC.

This clone was seen more than once but under ten times. The chain combines TRBV2 with TRBJ1-1, with 8 bases aligning to TRBD1. There are 11 residues in the CDR3. J gave up 6 bases and V 6 bases, and 0 bases lay outside the gene matches. Germline V gene data show CDR1 as SNHLY and CDR2 as FYNNEI. CDR3 nucleotide sequence: TGTGCCAGCAGACAGGGGGCTGAAGCTTTCTTT. It yields the protein CASRQGAEAFF.